This T cell receptor beta chain was captured in a study of blood T cell repertoires in COVID-19 (dated by TCRdb to the early 2020s). Describing the broader study: Samples covering the acute and convalescent phases of COVID-19 were provided by collaborators in the United States, Italy and Spain. The repertoires were released in a freely available public database meant as a resource for research on the immune response to SARS-CoV-2. Where HLA class I and class II types were available, the types were taken from metadata supplied by the sample provider, not from assay-based typing. A de-identified subject ID, COVID-19 status, age in years and sex were almost always included in the sample metadata. The dataset comprised deeply sampled blood TCRbeta repertoires from subjects exposed to, actively infected with, or recovered from COVID-19. The prospective study material was composed of cDNA or gDNA derived from T cells, B-cell-depleted T cells, or PBMCs. The samples were drawn from two sources: the first 160 participants of the ongoing ImmuneRACE study, and 1,000 to 1,500 subjects contributed by 6 global collaborators. Study-wide findings and limitations: The quantity of clinical and demographic metadata differed by source and by participant and was supplied without curation.

TCRbeta CDR3 regions were amplified from genomic DNA by means of the immunoSEQ Assay, a bias-controlled multiplex PCR. On the study's bioinformatics: The number of nucleated cells in each sample was estimated by amplification of reference gene primers within the assay. To quantify the absolute abundance of each unique TCRbeta CDR3 rearrangement, sequence reads were collapsed and filtered. Productive Simpson clonality was computed per sample as the square root of Simpson's diversity index over productive rearrangements. What TCRdb holds here is the immuneACCESS table cut down to in-frame rearrangements. Part of the clones is not present; checked against another copy, under half of the missing clones reflect an unresolved V gene, and the others are unexplained. V, J and clone size are taken as reported in that table, and D and trimming were inferred from the DNA itself. This sample is represented by 100,000 or so clones; around nine tenths of them were singletons. The top ten clonotypes cover around 4% of the sample.

V is cut back by 3 bases and J by 6 bases, with 0 bases in the junction unmatched. From the cysteine up to the phenylalanine, the CDR3 has a length of 14 residues. The sequence is cut down to CDR3 DNA, 42 bases in frame from base 1. For CDR1 and CDR2, the germline V gene (reference sequence) lists LGHDT and YNNKEL. In the case of this clone: The target of this receptor is not known. No qualities accompany the bases; no much larger clone lies one base away. The sample carries other DNA sequences with the same CDR3.

Collaborating institutions collected whole blood in K2EDTA tubes following their own protocols. Collaborator samples were shipped for TCRbeta analysis as frozen whole blood, isolated PBMCs, or DNA extracted from either sample type. The sample was peripheral blood. In this chain, TRBV3-1 (or the pseudogene TRBV3-2) is recombined with TRBJ2-1, with 12 junctional bases fitting TRBD2. This clonotype originated in a woman aged 50 to 65 in a cohort sampled during active COVID-19. The CDR3 here reads CASSQGLAGNEQFF. The DNA sequence reads TGTGCCAGCAGCCAGGGACTAGCGGGCAATGAGCAGTTCTTC.